These T cell receptor beta chains were read from a single sample in a study of T cells in Graves' hyperthyroidism and ophthalmopathy. TCRdb recomputed calls from the multiplex PCR reads with MiXCR, one row per CDR3 protein. The table includes approximately 430,000 distinct CDR3 sequences, 15% to 17% detected once. Sequences were obtained from blood. The receptor set was obtained from a woman younger than 35 with Graves' hyperthyroidism. Both conserved end residues are part of each CDR3. The D gene is left open where the match is weak. The listing skips clone size in some rows; elsewhere it reads once, few, many or a size class.

>TRBD1|-|TRBV5-1|TRBJ2-7
TGCGCCAGCAGCCAGACAGGGTTCGGCGAGCAGTACTTC
CASSQTGFGEQYF
>-|once|TRBV7-9|TRBJ2-2
TGTGCCAACAGCTTTCTACGTAGCACCGGGGAGCTGTTTTTT
CANSFLRSTGELFF
>-|once|TRBV7-6|TRBJ2-3
TGTGCCAGCAGCTTAAGGGTTTTAGCAGATACGCAGTATTTT
CASSLRVLADTQYF
>-|once|TRBV7-2|TRBJ2-3
TGTGCCAGCAGCTTAGCCCCAAAGGCGCAGTATTTT
CASSLAPKAQYF
>-|many|TRBV15|TRBJ1-2
TGTGCCACCAGCAGAGAAGGGACAAAGGAAATCTACACCTTC
CATSREGTKEIYTF
>-|-|TRBV7-9|TRBJ2-5
TGTGCCAGCAGCTTGGGGCCGTGGGATGCAGGGGAGACCCAGTACTTC
CASSLGPWDAGETQYF
>-|many|TRBV15|TRBJ1-2
TGTGCCACCAGCAGACGATTCTTAGGGACGCCAGAAGGCTACACCTTC
CATSRRFLGTPEGYTF
>-|-|TRBV20-1|TRBJ2-7
TGCAGTGCTACCCCGGGGGGCAATGAGCAGTACTTC
CSATPGGNEQYF
>TRBD2|many|TRBV6-1|TRBJ2-3
TGTGCCAGCAAGTCTAGCGGTTCTAGCACAGATACGCAGTATTTT
CASKSSGSSTDTQYF
>-|many|TRBV6-5|TRBJ2-5
TGTGCCAGCAGTTACTCGCAGATAGGGTTATTAGAGACCCAGTACTTC
CASSYSQIGLLETQYF
>-|few|TRBV19|TRBJ2-2
TGTGCCAGTAGCCGAAAGGCGAACACCGGGGAGCTGTTTTTT
CASSRKANTGELFF
>TRBD2|-|TRBV5-1|TRBJ2-1
TGCGCCAGCAGCTTGGTAGCTAGCGGGAACTACAATGAGCAGTTCTTC
CASSLVASGNYNEQFF
>-|many|TRBV5-1|TRBJ1-2
TGCGCCAGCAGCTTGGGTTCGGAGGGCGGCGGCTACACCTTC
CASSLGSEGGGYTF
>TRBD1|few|TRBV27|TRBJ1-4
TGTGCCAGCAGTAAGATTGGGACAGGGGATGAAAAACTGTTTTTT
CASSKIGTGDEKLFF
>-|many|TRBV24-1|TRBJ1-5
TGTGCCACCAGTGAAGGGCGCCTCAATCAGCCCCAGCATTTT
CATSEGRLNQPQHF
>TRBD1|many|TRBV28|TRBJ1-1
TGTGCCAGCCTCTCGGGACAGTTCACTGAAGCTTTCTTT
CASLSGQFTEAFF
>-|few|TRBV20-1|TRBJ1-1
TGCAGTGCTAGATTTAACACTGAAGCTTTCTTT
CSARFNTEAFF
>TRBD2|many|TRBV20-1|TRBJ2-5
TGCAGTGCCGACCTCAGCTTAGCGGGAGGAGAGACCCAGTACTTC
CSADLSLAGGETQYF
>-|many|TRBV6-1|TRBJ1-2
TGTGCCACCCGACCCCCGGACCTTTATGGCTACACCTTC
CATRPPDLYGYTF
>-|many|TRBV29-1|TRBJ2-7
TGCAGCGTTGCGTCTGGCCTAGCCGCCTACGAGCAGTACTTC
CSVASGLAAYEQYF
>-|many|TRBV2|TRBJ1-1
TGTGCCAGCAGTGACCGAGAAAACGCTGAAGCTTTCTTT
CASSDRENAEAFF
>-|few|TRBV7-8|TRBJ2-7
TGTGCCAGCAGCTTAGATCGAGGTCGGATCAACTACGAGCAGTACTTC
CASSLDRGRINYEQYF
>TRBD1|many|TRBV24-1|TRBJ2-5
TGTGCCACCAGTGACCGGACTCGGACAGGATTGCAAGAGACCCAGTACTTC
CATSDRTRTGLQETQYF
>-|few|TRBV7-9|TRBJ2-7
TGTGCCAGCAGCTTGCCAGAGAACTCCTACGAGCAGTACTTC
CASSLPENSYEQYF
>-|few|TRBV12-5|TRBJ2-2
TGTGCTAGTGGCCTTCTAGGACCGAACACCGGGGAGCTGTTTTTT
CASGLLGPNTGELFF
>TRBD2|few|TRBV5-1|TRBJ2-7
TGCGCCAGCAGCACCCCCGGGACTAAATCCTACGAGCAGTACTTC
CASSTPGTKSYEQYF
>-|many|TRBV12-3/TRBV12-4|TRBJ2-6
TGTGCCAGCTTTTTGGCCTCTGGGGCCAACGTCCTGACTTTC
CASFLASGANVLTF
>-|-|TRBV2|TRBJ2-7
TGTGCCAGCAGTGATGGTTTGGACTTGACCTACGAGCAGTACTTC
CASSDGLDLTYEQYF
>-|once|TRBV6-1|TRBJ1-5
TGTGCCAGCAGTGAAGAGGCGGGGGGCTACAATGAGCAGTTCAATCAGCCCCAGCATTTT
CASSEEAGGYNEQFNQPQHF
>-|many|TRBV20-1|TRBJ2-3
TGCAGTGCTAGGTATGAAGGGGGGCCTAGAAGCACAGATACGCAGTATTTT
CSARYEGGPRSTDTQYF
>-|-|TRBV7-2|TRBJ2-3
TGTGCCAGCAGCTTAGGTAGCAAGGATACGCAGTATTTT
CASSLGSKDTQYF
>-|-|TRBV30|TRBJ2-5
TGTGCCTGGAGTGTTGAAGAGACCCAGTACTTC
CAWSVEETQYF
>-|few|TRBV25-1|TRBJ1-4
TGTGCCAGCAGTGACCCCCGGGACACTTTTAATGAAAAACTGTTTTTT
CASSDPRDTFNEKLFF
>-|many|TRBV5-6|TRBJ1-1
TGTGCCAGCAGCGTCAAGGGGAAGGGGACGAACACTGAAGCTTTCTTT
CASSVKGKGTNTEAFF
>TRBD2|many|TRBV11-2|TRBJ2-1
TGTGCCAGCAGCCCCGGAGGGCGGGAGGGCGAGCAGTTCTTC
CASSPGGREGEQFF
>TRBD2|many|TRBV5-1|TRBJ2-6
TGCGCCAGCAGCCCAGAACTAGCGGGAGGTTTCTCTGGGGCCAACGTCCTGACTTTC
CASSPELAGGFSGANVLTF
>-|many|TRBV5-1|TRBJ2-3
TGCGCCAGCAGCCCTCGGGGCGGCACAGATACGCAGTATTTT
CASSPRGGTDTQYF
>-|many|TRBV7-8|TRBJ1-5
TGTGCCAGCAGCTTAGCCGGGGGACCCCTACCTGAAAGCAATCAGCCCCAGCATTTT
CASSLAGGPLPESNQPQHF
>-|many|TRBV20-1|TRBJ2-1
TGCAGTGCTAGAGCGTCATGGGGCAATGAGCAGTTCTTC
CSARASWGNEQFF
>-|-|TRBV20-1|TRBJ2-7
TGCAGTGTTAGTAGTGGGAGCACCTACGAGCAGTACTTC
CSVSSGSTYEQYF
>-|many|TRBV2|TRBJ2-7
TGTGCCAGCAGTCGGCCGGGGGGACAGAACTCCTACGAGCAGTACTTC
CASSRPGGQNSYEQYF
>-|few|TRBV6-1|TRBJ1-3
TGTGCCAGCAGACCCGACAGGAGCTCTGGAAACACCATATATTTT
CASRPDRSSGNTIYF
>-|many|TRBV28|TRBJ2-7
TGTGCCAGCATGGACGGGTACCCTCGGAGGACCTACGAGCAGTACTTC
CASMDGYPRRTYEQYF
>TRBD1|many|TRBV28|TRBJ1-2
TGTGCCAGCAGACCGGGACAGCTCTATGGCTACACCTTC
CASRPGQLYGYTF
>-|many|TRBV6-1|TRBJ2-3
TGTGCCAGCAGAGCTGCCGGGGGCGGGAAAGTGTTCCCGCTAGATACGCAGTATTTT
CASRAAGGGKVFPLDTQYF
>TRBD1|many|TRBV12-3/TRBV12-4|TRBJ1-2
TGTGCCAGCAGTTTTCGGACAGGGAACTATGGCTACACCTTC
CASSFRTGNYGYTF
>-|many|TRBV5-1|TRBJ1-1
TGCGCCAGCAGCTTGCCAGGGGTGAACACTGAAGCTTTCTTT
CASSLPGVNTEAFF
>-|many|TRBV5-1|TRBJ2-3
TGCGCCAGCAGCTTGGCGGGGCGTTACACAGATACGCAGTATTTT
CASSLAGRYTDTQYF
>TRBD2|many|TRBV7-8|TRBJ2-7
TGTGCCAGCAGGACCATGGGATTCGCTAGCGGGAGGACCTACGAGCAGTACTTC
CASRTMGFASGRTYEQYF
>-|few|TRBV4-3|TRBJ1-6
TGCGCCAGCAGCCTTGCCCCGGCCGGGGCGGATTCACCCCTCCACTTT
CASSLAPAGADSPLHF
>TRBD1|many|TRBV5-5|TRBJ2-5
TGTGCCAGCAGCTTGCACAGGGGTCTGGGAGAGACCCAGTACTTC
CASSLHRGLGETQYF
>TRBD1|once|TRBV19|TRBJ1-2
TGTGCCAGTACCAACGACAGGGGATATTATGTCTACACCTTC
CASTNDRGYYVYTF
>TRBD1|many|TRBV6-6|TRBJ1-2
TGTGCCAGCAGTTACTTAGGGACAGAAGCTAACTATGGCTACACCTTC
CASSYLGTEANYGYTF
>TRBD2|-|TRBV19|TRBJ2-1
TGTGCCAGTAGAGCCGGGACTAGCGGGTCCAATGAGCAGTCCTTC
CASRAGTSGSNEQSF
>TRBD2|many|TRBV20-1|TRBJ2-7
TGCAGTGCCACCGGGACTACCGAGCAGTACTTC
CSATGTTEQYF
>-|many|TRBV20-1|TRBJ2-3
TGCAGTGCTCCCCTAGTGCCCACAGATACGCAGTATTTT
CSAPLVPTDTQYF
>TRBD2|many|TRBV28|TRBJ2-1
TGTGCCAGCAGCGTAGCGGGAGGGCCGACTGAGCAGTTCTTC
CASSVAGGPTEQFF
>-|-|TRBV2|TRBJ1-4
TGTGCCAGCGGTCCAGGCTCCGTGGACAAAAAACTGTTTTTT
CASGPGSVDKKLFF
>-|-|TRBV19|TRBJ1-2
-
CASTSGDRANYGYTF
>-|few|TRBV20-1|TRBJ2-7
TGCAGTGCTAGGGCAGGAGTATCCTACGAGCAGTACTTC
CSARAGVSYEQYF